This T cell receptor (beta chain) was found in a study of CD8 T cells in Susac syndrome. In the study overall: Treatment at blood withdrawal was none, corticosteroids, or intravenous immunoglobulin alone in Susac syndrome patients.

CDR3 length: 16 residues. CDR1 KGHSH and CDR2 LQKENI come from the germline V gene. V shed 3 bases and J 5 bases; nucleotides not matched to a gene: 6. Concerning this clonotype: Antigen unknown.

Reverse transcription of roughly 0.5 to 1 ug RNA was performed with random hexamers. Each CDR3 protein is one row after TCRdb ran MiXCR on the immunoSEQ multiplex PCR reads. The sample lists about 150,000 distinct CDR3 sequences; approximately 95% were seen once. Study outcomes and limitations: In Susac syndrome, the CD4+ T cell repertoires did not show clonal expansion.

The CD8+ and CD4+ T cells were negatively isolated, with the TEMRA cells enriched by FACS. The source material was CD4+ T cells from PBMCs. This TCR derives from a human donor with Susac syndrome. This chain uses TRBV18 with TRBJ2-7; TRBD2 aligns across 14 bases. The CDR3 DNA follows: TGTGCCAGCTCACCGCGGGGACTAGCGGGGGCACACGAGCAGTACTTC. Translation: CASSPRGLAGAHEQYF.